This T cell receptor (beta chain) was sequenced during a study of Ad26.COV2.S vaccination and SARS-CoV-2 variants. Whole-study context: By the intramuscular route, Ad26.COV2.S was given once, or twice 56 days apart. Study-level results: Following vaccination, spike-specific CD8+ and CD4+ T cell responses reportedly exhibited substantial breadth. Breadth measured for non-spike TCRs was similar across vaccine and placebo recipients. Vaccinated individuals (as opposed to placebo recipients) had higher spike-specific TCR breadth.

Germline loops: CDR1 DFQATT, CDR2 SNEGSKA (reference sequence). CDR3 length equals 17 residues. The V gene lost 3 bases and the J gene lost 2 bases, with 20 bases spanning the gap. Produced via immunoSEQ multiplex PCR; TCRdb's table is partial and in-frame only. The table includes about 350,000 clones, approximately 85% detected once. In regard to this clone: Its antigen is as yet unknown.

Treatment in this sample: roughly 19 received Ad26.COV2.S at low or high dose, single or two shots; about five received placebo; per-sample allocation not given. At day 63 after the first vaccine or placebo injection, samples were drawn. This sequence was found in a person aged 18-65 years who received the Ad26.COV2.S COVID-19 vaccine or a placebo. Sequences were derived from peripheral blood, sampled in a trial of Ad26.COV2.S vaccine versus placebo. This rearrangement joins TRBV20-1 to TRBJ2-1; possibly TRBD2 for D (6 bases). CDR3 DNA sequence: TGCAGTGCTAGTCCAGTCCTTACCGGGGGAACCTACAATGAGCAGTTCTTC. This sequence encodes CSASPVLTGGTYNEQFF.